These 10 T cell receptor beta chains were sequenced from one sample in a study of T cell clonality in common variable immunodeficiency. Only in-frame clones appear in the TCRdb table, and some are missing; sequencing was by immunoSEQ multiplex PCR. This set yields about 60,000 clones and no singletons; the top ten hold 1.5% to 2%. The source material was peripheral blood mononuclear cells. Receptor source: a person between 18 and 69 years old in good health.

This clone was detected many times. The DNA ends 3 residues before the CDR3 does, and the rest of the CDR3 is filled in from the germline J gene. The genes are TRBV29-1 and TRBJ2-3; 8 bases are a match to TRBD2. V dropped 4 bases and J dropped 3; count of bases not matched to a gene: 9. The length of the CDR3 is 15 residues. Germline CDR1 is SQVTM and CDR2 is ANQGSEA. The CDR3 loop reads CSVALSGAPTDTQYF. CDR3 DNA, as far as it was read: TGCAGCGTTGCCCTTAGCGGGGCACCGACAGATACG.

This clone was counted at least ten times. The CDR3 goes on 3 residues after the read ends, and that part is filled in from the germline J gene. The chain is built from TRBV14 and TRBJ1-1; the D gene is possibly TRBD1 (6 bases). V gave up 4 bases and J gave up 1 base, with 19 bases separating them. The CDR3 spans 17 residues. Germline assignment: CDR1 SGHDN and CDR2 FVKESK. Here the CDR3 reads CASSRNWGGLGNTEAFF. The DNA read from the CDR3 is TGTGCCAGCAGCCGGAACTGGGGGGGGCTAGGGAACACTGAA.

At least ten counts were recorded for this clone. The read stops 3 residues short of the end of the CDR3; the missing end is completed from the germline J gene. The V call is TRBV19, the J call TRBJ2-7; 10 positions match TRBD2. V trimming: 10 bases; J trimming: 0 bases; junction bases outside the gene matches: 3. This CDR3 contains 13 residues. The germline CDR1 and CDR2 sequences are LNHDA and SQIVND (reference sequence). The sequenced part of the CDR3 DNA is TGTGCCACAGGGACTAGCGACTCCTACGAG. Translated, it gives CATGTSDSYE. In full, the CDR3 is CATGTSDSYEQYF.

This clone was detected ten times or more. The read terminates 3 residues before the CDR3 end, so the remaining end is supplied by the germline J gene. This sequence joins TRBV28 and TRBJ2-7; D is perhaps TRBD2 (5 bases). This CDR3 has 17 amino acids. Germline CDR1 reads MDHEN; CDR2 reads SYDVKM. The V and J ends lost 2 bases and 4 bases respectively, with 21 bases between them. CDR3 sequence: CASSLGLAFGMKYEQYF. CDR3 bases read: TGTGCCAGCAGTTTAGGGCTAGCTTTTGGGATGAAATACGAG.

This clone has a count of ten or more. The observed sequence ends 3 residues before the CDR3 terminus, with the missing tail filled in from the germline J gene. The chain employs TRBV29-1 and TRBJ1-4; D gene ambiguous. The CDR3 is made up of 13 amino acids. V lost 5 bases, J lost 3 bases, and 10 bases lay in between. CDR1 and CDR2 (germline): SQVTM, ANQGSEA. The DNA read from the CDR3 is TGCAGCGTTAGGCCTCTGGCTAATGAAAAA. This codes for CSVRPLANEK. The full CDR3 protein reads CSVRPLANEKLFF.

This clone was detected a few times. The read terminates 3 residues before the CDR3 end, so the remaining end is supplied by the germline J gene. V is TRBV30 and J is TRBJ2-7, with 9 bases that match TRBD2. The CDR3 contains 15 residues. V was pared by 4 bases and J by 4 bases, with 11 bases of the junction left unmatched. CDR1 and CDR2 (germline): GTSNPN, SVGIG (reference sequence). The covered CDR3 bases are TGTGCCTGGATTGTCCGGGCGGGGGGGCCATACGAG. Translated: CAWIVRAGGPYE. The complete CDR3 protein is CAWIVRAGGPYEQYF.

This clone was detected many times. From the germline J gene comes the end of the CDR3, since the read stops 3 residues before it. This chain connects TRBV6-4 to TRBJ1-1; D may be TRBD1 (5 bases). Per germline, CDR1 MRHNA and CDR2 SNTAGT. This CDR3 has 13 amino acids. V was cut by 6 bases and J by 2 bases, with 10 bases left in between. The CDR3 DNA, read in part, is TGTGCCAGCAGAAATACAGGTAACACTGAA. Protein product: CASRNTGNTE. The entire CDR3 protein reads CASRNTGNTEAFF.

This clone was observed many times. The read ends 3 residues early relative to the CDR3; the germline J gene fills the gap. The V gene is TRBV18, the J gene TRBJ1-2, with D possibly being TRBD1 (5 bases). V was shortened by 2 bases and J by 5 bases, with 15 bases between the two germline ends. This CDR3 comprises 15 residues. Germline V gives CDR1 KGHSH, CDR2 LQKENI. The CDR3 sequence is CASSPEGIRGYGYTF. CDR3 DNA (partial): TGTGCCAGCTCACCAGAGGGGATCCGAGGGTATGGC.

Ten or more counts support this clone. The read comes to an end 3 residues before the CDR3 does, leaving the germline J gene to fill in the end. The chain carries TRBV29-1 and TRBJ2-5; 9 bases fit TRBD1. After removal of 3 bases from V and 1 base from J, the junction contained 3 bases not matched to a gene. CDR3 length: 14 residues. Germline-derived CDR1 and CDR2 are SQVTM and ANQGSEA. The sequenced part of the CDR3 DNA is TGCAGCGTTGAGGGACAGGGAACCCAAGAGACC. Its protein is CSVEGQGTQET. The full-length CDR3 reads as CSVEGQGTQETQYF.

This clone was detected ten times or more. CDR3 bases read: TGTGCCAGCAGAACACAGGGAAACACC. Amino acids: CASRTQGNT. The whole CDR3 is CASRTQGNTIYF. The V and J genes are TRBV7-2 and TRBJ1-3; D not certain. From the germline J gene comes the end of the CDR3, since the read stops 3 residues before it. The V end lost 6 bases, the J end lost 4 bases, and 7 bases lay between the germline ends. Looked up from germline, CDR1 is SGHTA and CDR2 is FQGNSA. This CDR3 is built from 12 residues.